One sample yielded the 32 T cell receptor beta chains listed below, sequenced in a study of CD8+ T cells in alopecia areata. The treatment here: oral pan-JAK inhibitor, 5-10 mg twice daily. Following extraction, RNA underwent reverse transcription to cDNA, which served as the sequencing template. Produced via immunoSEQ multiplex PCR; TCRdb's table is partial and in-frame only. Among about 200,000 clones listed, 30% to 40% were seen once. Sequenced here: CD4+ T cells sorted from blood, sampled at approximately week 34, from a patient treated with tofacitinib. Receptors originate from a human donor with alopecia areata.

The V call is TRBV7-2, the J call TRBJ2-5; D might be TRBD1 (5 bases). Trimming left V 5 bases short and J 5 bases short, with 12 bases between. CDR1 is SGHTA, CDR2 FQGNSA, per germline. CDR3 size: 13 residues. CDR3 sequence: CASSQSGWETQYF. The DNA of the CDR3 is TGTGCCAGCAGCCAGTCAGGGTGGGAGACCCAGTACTTC.

This clone was counted a few times. The chain employs TRBV30 and TRBJ1-5; D is ambiguous. The ends were cut back, 2 bases at V and 3 bases at J, with 17 bases in the middle. CDR1 is GTSNPN, CDR2 SVGIG, per germline (reference sequence). CDR3 size: 16 residues. The CDR3 region has the DNA TGTGCCTGGAGTTCATCACCGGTTTTGTCCAATCAGCCCCAGCATTTT. Its protein product is CAWSSSPVLSNQPQHF.

The V gene is TRBV28, the J gene TRBJ1-3; D call uncertain. V lost 6 bases to trimming and J lost 4 bases, with 13 bases between them. The length of the CDR3 is 14 residues. In germline, CDR1 is MDHEN, CDR2 SYDVKM. CDR3 region: CASSPGLPGNTIYF. The CDR3 DNA reads as TGTGCCAGCAGCCCCGGGCTACCGGGAAACACCATATATTTT.

This clone was counted between two and nine times. The J gene is TRBJ2-5, the V gene TRBV14; D ambiguous. The germline V gene has CDR1 SGHDN and CDR2 FVKESK. The ends were cut back, 0 bases at V and 5 bases at J, with 13 bases in the middle. This CDR3 has 15 amino acids. The CDR3 sequence: CASSQDWAGRETQYF. CDR3 nucleotide sequence: TGTGCCAGCAGCCAAGATTGGGCAGGAAGGGAGACCCAGTACTTC. Full variable domain (rest looked up from reference TRBV14 and TRBJ2-5): EAGVTQFPSHSVIEKGQTVTLRCDPISGHDNLYWYRRVMGKEIKFLLHFVKESKQDESGMPNNRFLAERTGGTYSTLKVQPAELEDSGVYFCASSQDWAGRETQYFGPGTRLLVL.

With respect to this clone: Other DNA sequences in this sample translate to the same CDR3. The gene calls are TRBV6-5 and TRBJ1-2; the D is unclear. The ends were cut back, 0 bases at V and 5 bases at J, with 7 bases in the middle. Germline V gives CDR1 MNHEY, CDR2 SVGAGI. The CDR3 consists of 13 residues. The CDR3 here is CASSYSRGYGYTF. The CDR3 coding sequence is TGTGCCAGCAGTTACTCGAGAGGGTATGGCTACACCTTC.

This chain connects TRBV11-3 to TRBJ1-2; 7 positions agree with TRBD1. V lost 5 bases to trimming and J lost 6 bases; unmatched junction nucleotides: 6. Germline lookup yields CDR1 SGHNT and CDR2 YENEEA. The CDR3 runs to 13 residues. DNA of the CDR3: TGTGCCAGCAGCGTGGGACAGCTGGATGGCTACACCTTC. It is translated as CASSVGQLDGYTF.

This clone was counted a few times. This chain joins TRBV30 and TRBJ2-3; 7 nucleotides agree with TRBD2. The V and J ends lost 3 bases and 2 bases, in that order; junction bases with no gene match: 17. The CDR3 runs to 18 residues. Germline V gene lookup returns CDR1 GTSNPN and CDR2 SVGIG (reference sequence). For the CDR3, the DNA is TGTGCCTGGAGGAGTAGTCCGGGGCAGCGGGAAGTCACAGATACGCAGTATTTT. It is translated as CAWRSSPGQREVTDTQYF. The whole variable domain, filled in from reference TRBV30 and TRBJ2-3, reads SQTIHQWPATLVQPVGSPLSLECTVEGTSNPNLYWYRQAAGRGLQLLFYSVGIGQISSEVPQNLSASRPQDRQFILSSKKLLLSDSGFYLCAWRSSPGQREVTDTQYFGPGTRLTVL.

This clone is a singleton in its sample. The DNA of the CDR3 is TGTGCCTGGAGTGAGGGCGGGAGGGCTAGGGATACGCAGTATTTT. This gives the protein CAWSEGGRARDTQYF. The rearrangement joins TRBV30 to TRBJ2-3; TRBD2 matches at 9 bases. CDR1 and CDR2 (germline): GTSNPN, SVGIG (reference sequence). The CDR3 is made up of 15 amino acids. V lost 1 base, J lost 6 bases, and 8 bases stayed unmatched.

The chain joins TRBV29-1 to TRBJ1-4; weak D call: TRBD1 (6 bases). From germline, CDR1 is SQVTM and CDR2 ANQGSEA. V was cut by 4 bases and J by 7 bases, with 13 bases left in between. The CDR3 runs 13 residues. The CDR3 DNA is TGCAGCGTTGTGGGGGCAATCGGTGAAAAACTGTTTTTT. It codes for CSVVGAIGEKLFF.

This rearrangement joins TRBV30 to TRBJ2-3; D is undetermined. V gave up 0 bases and J gave up 4 bases, with 8 bases separating them. The CDR3 consists of 13 residues. Germline CDR1 GTSNPN, CDR2 SVGIG (reference sequence). In DNA, the CDR3 is TGTGCCTGGAGTGTACAAGTCGCAGATACGCAGTATTTT. Translated: CAWSVQVADTQYF.

This clone appeared a few times. The V call is TRBV7-6, the J call TRBJ2-5; maybe TRBD1 (6 bases). CDR3 length: 15 amino acids. Trimming removed 5 bases from V and 5 bases from J, with 18 bases in between. CDR1 SGHVS and CDR2 FNYEAQ come from the germline V gene. CDR3 sequence: CASSAATGIGETQYF. The CDR3 DNA is TGTGCCAGCAGCGCAGCGACAGGCATTGGGGAGACCCAGTACTTC. The entire variable domain, with the rest obtained from reference TRBV7-6 and TRBJ2-5, is as follows: GAGVSQSPRYKVTKRGQDVALRCDPISGHVSLYWYRQALGQGPEFLTYFNYEAQQDKSGLPNDRFSAERPEGSISTLTIQRTEQRDSAMYRCASSAATGIGETQYFGPGTRLLVL.

About this clone: Other DNA sequences in the sample encode the same CDR3. The chain employs TRBV20-1 and TRBJ2-3; no firm D call. Germline CDR1 and CDR2: DFQATT and SNEGSKA (reference sequence). The CDR3 is 11 residues long. The V end lost 3 bases, the J end lost 4 bases, and 5 bases lay between the germline ends. CDR3 nucleotide sequence: TGCAGTGCTAGGAAGGCAGATACGCAGTATTTT. Encoded protein: CSARKADTQYF.

This clone has a handful of counts. The rearrangement uses TRBV29-1 and TRBJ1-5; possibly TRBD1 for D (6 bases). With 8 bases removed from V and 1 base from J, the gap between germline ends came to 18 bases. Germline CDR1 reads SQVTM; CDR2 reads ANQGSEA. The CDR3 spans 15 residues. CDR3 residues: CSTRQGQGSNQPQHF. The CDR3, as DNA: TGCAGCACAAGGCAGGGGCAGGGGAGCAATCAGCCCCAGCATTTT.

The genes are TRBV19 and TRBJ2-7; 10 nucleotides line up with TRBD2. The CDR3 covers 14 residues. CDR1 is LNHDA and CDR2 is SQIVND in the germline V gene (reference sequence). With V trimmed by 10 bases and J by 2 bases, 8 bases remained unmatched. The CDR3 sequence is CATSPSGSTYEQYF. CDR3 DNA: TGTGCCACCTCACCTAGCGGGAGCACCTACGAGCAGTACTTC. The variable domain in full, with the rest retrieved from reference TRBV19 and TRBJ2-7, is DGGITQSPKYLFRKEGQNVTLSCEQNLNHDAMYWYRQDPGQGLRLIYYSQIVNDFQKGDIAEGYSVSREKKESFPLTVTSAQKNPTAFYLCATSPSGSTYEQYFGPGTRLTVT.

The rearrangement uses TRBV6-1 and TRBJ2-5, with 9 bases aligning to TRBD2. The V segment lost 4 bases and the J segment 5 bases; nucleotides outside the gene matches: 17. This CDR3 comprises 18 residues. Germline V gives CDR1 MNHNS, CDR2 SASEGT. CDR3: CASSAGLIASGAGETQYF. The CDR3 DNA is TGTGCCAGCAGTGCGGGGCTGATTGCTAGCGGGGCGGGGGAGACCCAGTACTTC.

At least ten counts were recorded for this clone. The V call is TRBV5-6, the J call TRBJ2-2; D is possibly TRBD1 (6 bases). The ends were cut back, 4 bases at V and 5 bases at J, with 12 bases in the middle. The germline V gene has CDR1 SGHDT and CDR2 YYEEEE. CDR3 length equals 14 residues. CDR3 sequence reads: CASSRWGLTGELFF. CDR3 DNA: TGTGCCAGCAGCCGTTGGGGGCTTACCGGGGAGCTGTTTTTT.

This clone has more than one count but fewer than ten. V usage is TRBV30 and J usage is TRBJ1-1; D call uncertain. V lost 4 bases and J lost 0, with 9 bases in between. This CDR3 has 13 amino acids. Germline V gives CDR1 GTSNPN, CDR2 SVGIG (reference sequence). Here the CDR3 reads CAWTSGLNTEAFF. Written as DNA, the CDR3 is TGTGCCTGGACATCCGGACTGAACACTGAAGCTTTCTTT.

The V call is TRBV25-1, the J call TRBJ1-4, with 7 bases identical to TRBD1. The CDR3 extends over 15 amino acids. J gave up 6 bases and V 6 bases, and 10 bases lay outside the gene matches. The germline gives CDR1 MGHDK, CDR2 SYGVNS. The CDR3 sequence is CASRAPQGGDEKLFF. CDR3 DNA sequence: TGTGCCAGCAGAGCTCCCCAGGGGGGGGATGAAAAACTGTTTTTT.

The chain uses TRBV30 and TRBJ2-7; a weak D match, TRBD2 (6 bases). The CDR3 extends over 12 amino acids. CDR1 is GTSNPN and CDR2 is SVGIG in the germline V gene (reference sequence). Trimming stripped 3 bases from V and 6 bases from J, with 12 bases between. The CDR3 loop reads CAWSRGSREQYF. The CDR3 DNA reads as TGTGCCTGGAGCCGGGGGAGCCGCGAGCAGTACTTC.

This sequence joins TRBV5-1 and TRBJ2-3; 10 bases line up with TRBD2. V lost 2 bases, J lost 0 bases, and 6 bases stayed unmatched. Germline V gives CDR1 SGHRS, CDR2 YFSETQ. This CDR3 comprises 17 residues. The CDR3 DNA reads as TGCGCCAGCAGCTTAATTCTAGCGGGGGCCAGCACAGATACGCAGTATTTT. Translating gives CASSLILAGASTDTQYF.

This clone has just a few counts. V and J are TRBV29-1 and TRBJ1-3; D unclear. Germline V CDR1 and CDR2: SQVTM, ANQGSEA. This CDR3 contains 13 residues. The V end lost 4 bases, the J end lost 0 bases, and 7 bases lay between the germline ends. The CDR3 loop is CSVVKNSGNTIYF. The CDR3 nucleotides are TGCAGCGTTGTCAAAAACTCTGGAAACACCATATATTTT.

This sequence joins TRBV19 and TRBJ2-4, with D possibly being TRBD2 (5 bases). This CDR3 contains 16 residues. The germline CDR1 and CDR2 sequences are LNHDA and SQIVND (reference sequence). The V end lost 3 bases, the J end lost 1 base, and 13 bases lay between the germline ends. The CDR3 DNA follows: TGTGCCAGTAGTATTGAGCCCCCGGGGGCCAAAAACATTCAGTACTTC. Its translation: CASSIEPPGAKNIQYF.

This sequence joins TRBV5-6 and TRBJ2-5; the D is unclear. The DNA end is more similar to TRBJ2-7, so the J call may be wrong. This CDR3 region has 11 residues. Germline V gene sequence: CDR1 SGHDT, CDR2 YYEEEE. For the CDR3, the DNA is TGTGCCAGCAGCGGATTCTACGAGCAGTACTTC. Translation: CASSGFYEQYF.

This clone has just a few counts. The chain is built from TRBV6-5 and TRBJ2-5, with 8 bases identical to TRBD1. This CDR3 spans 14 amino acids. CDR1 and CDR2 (germline): MNHEY, SVGAGI. V shed 10 bases, J shed 4 bases, and the junction held 11 bases outside the gene matches. CDR3 loop: CATQGTGAVETQYF. The CDR3 DNA is TGTGCCACCCAGGGGACAGGAGCGGTAGAGACCCAGTACTTC.

V and J are TRBV29-1 and TRBJ2-5; perhaps TRBD1 as D (6 bases). The DNA matches TRBJ2-7 better at its end, which makes the J call doubtful. The CDR3 is made up of 13 amino acids. The germline V gene encodes CDR1 SQVTM and CDR2 ANQGSEA. CDR3 sequence: CSVDGQSPYEQYF. Written as DNA, the CDR3 is TGCAGCGTTGACGGACAGAGCCCCTACGAGCAGTACTTC.

This clone has a handful of counts. The chain carries TRBV7-6 and TRBJ2-1; no firm D call. The CDR3 loop spans 17 amino acids. Deletions cut 0 bases from V and 0 bases from J, with 12 bases between. The V gene's germline CDR1 is SGHVS and CDR2 FNYEAQ. The DNA of the CDR3 is TGTGCCAGCAGCTTAGCTCCGGTCATCAGCTCCTACAATGAGCAGTTCTTC. Translation gives CASSLAPVISSYNEQFF. Full variable domain (outside the CDR3, taken from reference TRBV7-6 and TRBJ2-1): GAGVSQSPRYKVTKRGQDVALRCDPISGHVSLYWYRQALGQGPEFLTYFNYEAQQDKSGLPNDRFSAERPEGSISTLTIQRTEQRDSAMYRCASSLAPVISSYNEQFFGPGTRLTVL.

The chain recombines TRBV30 with TRBJ1-1; no definite D call. This CDR3 is built from 11 residues. Germline lookup yields CDR1 GTSNPN and CDR2 SVGIG (reference sequence). V was trimmed by 4 bases and J by 4 bases, leaving 7 bases between them. The CDR3 coding sequence is TGTGCCTGGATTGGACGCACTGAAGCTTTCTTT. It translates to CAWIGRTEAFF.

V and J are TRBV29-1 and TRBJ1-1; D not resolved. The CDR3 covers 14 residues. V dropped 4 bases and J dropped 0 bases, with 12 bases sitting between them. CDR1 is SQVTM and CDR2 is ANQGSEA in the germline V gene. CDR3 bases: TGCAGCGTTGTTCGCCACCTGATGAACACTGAAGCTTTCTTT. Amino acid sequence: CSVVRHLMNTEAFF.

The genes are TRBV30 and TRBJ2-7, with unresolved D. There are 13 residues in the CDR3. V was trimmed by 2 bases and J by 4 bases, leaving 12 bases between them. Germline CDR1 reads GTSNPN; CDR2 reads SVGIG (reference sequence). CDR3 DNA sequence: TGTGCCTGGAGTAGGGTTACTGGGTACGAGCAGTACTTC. This translates into CAWSRVTGYEQYF.

In this sample, this clone turned up many times. The chain is built from TRBV10-3 and TRBJ1-1; D ambiguous. CDR3 length: 12 residues. Between the trimmed V and J ends, which lost 6 bases and 4 bases, there was a span of 9 bases. Germline CDR1 ENHRY, CDR2 SYGVKD. The CDR3 sequence: CAIRQLSTEAFF. DNA of the CDR3: TGTGCCATCAGGCAACTTAGCACTGAAGCTTTCTTT.

This clone has more than one count but fewer than ten. V is TRBV6-1 and J is TRBJ2-7; 11 bases align to TRBD2. CDR1 and CDR2 from the germline V gene are MNHNS and SASEGT. Losses at the gene ends were 7 bases for V and 0 bases for J; bases not matched to a gene: 5. The CDR3 has 15 residues. The CDR3 DNA reads as TGTGCCAGCAAGACTAGCGGGGTGAGCTCCTACGAGCAGTACTTC. Protein: CASKTSGVSSYEQYF.

This clone was detected a few times. The rearrangement uses TRBV30 and TRBJ1-2; no firm D call. Germline CDR1 GTSNPN, CDR2 SVGIG (reference sequence). V dropped 3 bases and J dropped 8 bases, with 16 bases sitting between them. CDR3 length: 13 amino acids. CDR3 in DNA: TGTGCCTGGAGGCAACTACGGTATGCGGGCTACACCTTC. Translating it yields CAWRQLRYAGYTF.